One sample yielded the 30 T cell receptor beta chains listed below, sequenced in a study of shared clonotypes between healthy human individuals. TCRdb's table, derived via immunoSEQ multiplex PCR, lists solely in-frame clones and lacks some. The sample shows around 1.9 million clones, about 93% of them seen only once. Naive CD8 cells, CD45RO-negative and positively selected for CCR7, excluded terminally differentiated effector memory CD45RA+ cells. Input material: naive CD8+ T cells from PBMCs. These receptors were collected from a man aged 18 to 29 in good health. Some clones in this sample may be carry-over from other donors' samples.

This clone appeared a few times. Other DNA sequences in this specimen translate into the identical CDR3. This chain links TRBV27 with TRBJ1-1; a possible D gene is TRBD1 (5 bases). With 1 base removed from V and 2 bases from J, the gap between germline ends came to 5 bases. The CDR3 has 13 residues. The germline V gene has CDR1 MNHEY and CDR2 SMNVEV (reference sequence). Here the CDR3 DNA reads TGTGCCAGCAGTTTATGGGGCAACACTGAAGCTTTCTTT. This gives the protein CASSLWGNTEAFF.

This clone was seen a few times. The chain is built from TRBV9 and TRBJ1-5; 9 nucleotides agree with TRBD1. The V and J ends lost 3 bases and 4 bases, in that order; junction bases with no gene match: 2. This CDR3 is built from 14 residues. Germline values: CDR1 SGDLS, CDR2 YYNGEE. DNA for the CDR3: TGTGCCAGCAGCGAGGGGACAGGGAATCAGCCCCAGCATTTT. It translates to CASSEGTGNQPQHF.

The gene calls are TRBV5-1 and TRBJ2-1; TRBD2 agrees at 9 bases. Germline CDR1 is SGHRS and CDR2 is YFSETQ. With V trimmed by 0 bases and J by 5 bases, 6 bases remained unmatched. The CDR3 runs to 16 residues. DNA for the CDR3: TGCGCCAGCAGCTTGGTCGTAGCGGGAGTGGACAATGAGCAGTTCTTC. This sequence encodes CASSLVVAGVDNEQFF.

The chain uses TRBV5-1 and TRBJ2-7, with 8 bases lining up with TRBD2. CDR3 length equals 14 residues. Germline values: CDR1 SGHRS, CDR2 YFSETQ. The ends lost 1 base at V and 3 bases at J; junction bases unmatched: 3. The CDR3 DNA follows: TGCGCCAGCAGCTTGAGCGGGAGTCTCTACGAGCAGTACTTC. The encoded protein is CASSLSGSLYEQYF.

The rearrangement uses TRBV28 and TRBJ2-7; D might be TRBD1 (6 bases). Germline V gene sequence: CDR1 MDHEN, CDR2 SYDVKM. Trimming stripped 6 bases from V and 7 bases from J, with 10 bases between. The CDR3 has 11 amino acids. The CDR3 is CASSTGLEQYF. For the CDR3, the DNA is TGTGCCAGCAGCACAGGGCTTGAGCAGTACTTC.

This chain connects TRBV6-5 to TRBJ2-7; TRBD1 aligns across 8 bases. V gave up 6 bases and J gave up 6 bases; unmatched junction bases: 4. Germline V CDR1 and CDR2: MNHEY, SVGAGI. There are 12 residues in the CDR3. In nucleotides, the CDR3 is TGTGCCAGCAGGGCAGGGGGCAGCGAGCAGTACTTC. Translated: CASRAGGSEQYF.

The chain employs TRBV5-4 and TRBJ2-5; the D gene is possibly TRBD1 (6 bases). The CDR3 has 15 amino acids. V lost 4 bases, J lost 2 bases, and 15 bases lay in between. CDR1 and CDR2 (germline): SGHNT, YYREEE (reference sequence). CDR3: CASSPGSDRQETQYF. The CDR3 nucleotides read TGTGCCAGCAGCCCGGGGTCGGACAGACAAGAGACCCAGTACTTC.

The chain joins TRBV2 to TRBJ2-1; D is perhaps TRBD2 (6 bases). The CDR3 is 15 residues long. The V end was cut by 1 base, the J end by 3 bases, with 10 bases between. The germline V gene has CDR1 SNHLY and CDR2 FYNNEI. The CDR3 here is CASSEGAGLYNEQFF. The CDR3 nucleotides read TGTGCCAGCAGTGAAGGGGCGGGACTCTACAATGAGCAGTTCTTC. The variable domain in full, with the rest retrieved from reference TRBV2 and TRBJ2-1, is EPEVTQTPSHQVTQMGQEVILRCVPISNHLYFYWYRQILGQKVEFLVSFYNNEISEKSEIFDDQFSVERPDGSNFTLKIRSTKLEDSAMYFCASSEGAGLYNEQFFGPGTRLTVL.

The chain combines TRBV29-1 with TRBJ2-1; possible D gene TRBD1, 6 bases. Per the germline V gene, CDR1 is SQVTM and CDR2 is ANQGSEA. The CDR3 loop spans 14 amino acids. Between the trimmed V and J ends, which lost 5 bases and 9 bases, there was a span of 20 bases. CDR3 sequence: CSVPAYRDGIEQFF. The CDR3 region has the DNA TGCAGCGTTCCTGCCTACAGGGATGGCATTGAGCAGTTCTTC.

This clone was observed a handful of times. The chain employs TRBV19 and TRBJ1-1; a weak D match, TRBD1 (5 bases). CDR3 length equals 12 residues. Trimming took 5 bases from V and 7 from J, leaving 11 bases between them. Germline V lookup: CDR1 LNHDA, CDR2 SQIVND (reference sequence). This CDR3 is CASSASRVEAFF. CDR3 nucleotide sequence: TGTGCCAGTAGTGCATCCAGGGTTGAAGCTTTCTTT.

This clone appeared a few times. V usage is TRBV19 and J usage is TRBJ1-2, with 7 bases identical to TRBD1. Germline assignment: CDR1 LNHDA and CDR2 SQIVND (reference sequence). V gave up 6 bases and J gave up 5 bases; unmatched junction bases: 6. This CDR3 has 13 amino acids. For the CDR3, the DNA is TGTGCCAGTAGCCCGGGACAGCCGTATGGCTACACCTTC. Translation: CASSPGQPYGYTF.

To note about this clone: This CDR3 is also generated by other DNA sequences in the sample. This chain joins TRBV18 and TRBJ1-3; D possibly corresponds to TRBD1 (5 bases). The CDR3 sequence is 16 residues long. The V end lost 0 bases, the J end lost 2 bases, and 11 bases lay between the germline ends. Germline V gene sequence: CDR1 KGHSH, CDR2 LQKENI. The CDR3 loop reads CASSPPGQGPGNTIYF. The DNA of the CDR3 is TGTGCCAGCTCACCACCTGGTCAGGGACCTGGAAACACCATATATTTT.

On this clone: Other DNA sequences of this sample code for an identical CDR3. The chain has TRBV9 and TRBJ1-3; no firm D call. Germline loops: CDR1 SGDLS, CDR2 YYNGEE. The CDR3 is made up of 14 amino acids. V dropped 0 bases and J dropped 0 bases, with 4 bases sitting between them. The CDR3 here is CASSVADSGNTIYF. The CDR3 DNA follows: TGTGCCAGCAGCGTAGCGGACTCTGGAAACACCATATATTTT.

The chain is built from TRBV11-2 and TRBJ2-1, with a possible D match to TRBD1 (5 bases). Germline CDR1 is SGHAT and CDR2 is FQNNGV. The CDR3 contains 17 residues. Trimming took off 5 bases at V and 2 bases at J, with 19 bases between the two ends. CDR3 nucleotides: TGTGCCAGCAGCATACTAAACCTCAGGGCCCCCTACAATGAGCAGTTCTTC. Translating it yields CASSILNLRAPYNEQFF. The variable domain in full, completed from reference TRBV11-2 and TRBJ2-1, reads EAGVAQSPRYKIIEKRQSVAFWCNPISGHATLYWYQQILGQGPKLLIQFQNNGVVDDSQLPKDRFSAERLKGVDSTLKIQPAKLEDSAVYLCASSILNLRAPYNEQFFGPGTRLTVL.

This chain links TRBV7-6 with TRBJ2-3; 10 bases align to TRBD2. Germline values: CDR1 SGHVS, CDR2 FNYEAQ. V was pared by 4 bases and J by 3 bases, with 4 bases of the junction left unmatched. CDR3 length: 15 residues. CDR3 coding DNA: TGTGCCAGCAGCTCTAGCGGGAGTCGTACAGATACGCAGTATTTT. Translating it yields CASSSSGSRTDTQYF.

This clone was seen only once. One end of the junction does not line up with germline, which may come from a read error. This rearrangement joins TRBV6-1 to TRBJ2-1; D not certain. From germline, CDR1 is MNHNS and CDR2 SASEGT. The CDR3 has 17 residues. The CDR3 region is CASSEDTGVVRVDEQFF. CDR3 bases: TGTGCCAGTAGTGAAGATACTGGAGTCGTTCGGGTCGATGAGCAGTTCTTC.

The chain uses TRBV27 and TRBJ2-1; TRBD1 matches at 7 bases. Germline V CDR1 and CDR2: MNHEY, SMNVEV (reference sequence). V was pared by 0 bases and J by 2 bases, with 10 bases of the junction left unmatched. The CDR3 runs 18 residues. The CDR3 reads CASSLSLITGVAYNEQFF. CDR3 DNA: TGTGCCAGCAGTTTATCCCTGATTACAGGGGTGGCCTACAATGAGCAGTTCTTC.

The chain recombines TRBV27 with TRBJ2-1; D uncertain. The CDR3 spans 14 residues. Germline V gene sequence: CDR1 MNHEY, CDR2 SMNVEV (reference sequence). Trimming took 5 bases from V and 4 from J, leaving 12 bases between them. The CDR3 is CASSRAGGYNEQFF. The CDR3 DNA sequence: TGTGCCAGCAGTCGCGCTGGCGGTTACAATGAGCAGTTCTTC.

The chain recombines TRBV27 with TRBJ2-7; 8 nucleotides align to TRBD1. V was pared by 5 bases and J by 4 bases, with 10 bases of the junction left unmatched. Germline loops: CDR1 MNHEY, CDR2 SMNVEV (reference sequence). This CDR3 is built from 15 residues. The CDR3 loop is CASSPLRGPGYEQYF. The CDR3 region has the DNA TGTGCCAGCAGTCCCCTCAGGGGGCCGGGGTACGAGCAGTACTTC.

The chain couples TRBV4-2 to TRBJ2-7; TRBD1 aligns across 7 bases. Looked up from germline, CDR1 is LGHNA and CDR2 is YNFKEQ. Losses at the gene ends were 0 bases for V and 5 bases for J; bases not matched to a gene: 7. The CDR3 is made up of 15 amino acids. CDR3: CASSQEQGLRNEQYF. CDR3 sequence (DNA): TGTGCCAGCAGCCAAGAACAGGGGCTTCGGAACGAGCAGTACTTC.

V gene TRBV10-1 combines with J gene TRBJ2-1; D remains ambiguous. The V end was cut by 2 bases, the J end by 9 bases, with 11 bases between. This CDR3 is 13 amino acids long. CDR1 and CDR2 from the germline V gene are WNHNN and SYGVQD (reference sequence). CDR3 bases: TGCGCCAGCAGTGAGCAGTTCCACGGTGAGCAGTTCTTC. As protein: CASSEQFHGEQFF.

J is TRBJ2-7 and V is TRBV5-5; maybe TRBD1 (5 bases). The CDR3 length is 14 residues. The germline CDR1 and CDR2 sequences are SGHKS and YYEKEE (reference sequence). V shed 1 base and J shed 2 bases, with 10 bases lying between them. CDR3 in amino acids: CASSLYRPPYEQYF. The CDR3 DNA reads TGTGCCAGCAGCTTGTACAGGCCACCCTACGAGCAGTACTTC.

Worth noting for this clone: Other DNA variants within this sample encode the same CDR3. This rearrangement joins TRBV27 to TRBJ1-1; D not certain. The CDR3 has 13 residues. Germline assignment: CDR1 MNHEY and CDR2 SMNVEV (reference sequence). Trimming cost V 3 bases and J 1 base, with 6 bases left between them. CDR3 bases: TGTGCCAGCAGTTTGGAGGGGAACACTGAAGCTTTCTTT. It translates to CASSLEGNTEAFF.

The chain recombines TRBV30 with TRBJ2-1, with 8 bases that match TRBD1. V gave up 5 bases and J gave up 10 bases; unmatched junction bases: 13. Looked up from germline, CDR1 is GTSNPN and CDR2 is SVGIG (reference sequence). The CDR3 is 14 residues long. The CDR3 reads CAWAYRGSAREQFF. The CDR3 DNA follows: TGTGCCTGGGCTTACAGGGGGTCAGCGCGGGAGCAGTTCTTC. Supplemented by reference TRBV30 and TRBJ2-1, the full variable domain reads SQTIHQWPATLVQPVGSPLSLECTVEGTSNPNLYWYRQAAGRGLQLLFYSVGIGQISSEVPQNLSASRPQDRQFILSSKKLLLSDSGFYLCAWAYRGSAREQFFGPGTRLTVL.

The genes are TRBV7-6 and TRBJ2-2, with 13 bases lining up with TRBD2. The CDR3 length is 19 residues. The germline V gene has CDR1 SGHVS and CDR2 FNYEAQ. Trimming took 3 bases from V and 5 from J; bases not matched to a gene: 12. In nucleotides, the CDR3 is TGTGCCAGCAGCTTGCCAGATTGGACTAGCGGGAGCGGGACCGGGGAGCTGTTTTTT. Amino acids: CASSLPDWTSGSGTGELFF.

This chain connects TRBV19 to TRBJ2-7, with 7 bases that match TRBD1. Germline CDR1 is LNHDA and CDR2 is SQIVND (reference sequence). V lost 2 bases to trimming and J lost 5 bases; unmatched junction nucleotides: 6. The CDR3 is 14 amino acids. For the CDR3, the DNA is TGTGCCAGTAGTATATCGCGACAGGGAAACGAGCAGTACTTC. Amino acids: CASSISRQGNEQYF.

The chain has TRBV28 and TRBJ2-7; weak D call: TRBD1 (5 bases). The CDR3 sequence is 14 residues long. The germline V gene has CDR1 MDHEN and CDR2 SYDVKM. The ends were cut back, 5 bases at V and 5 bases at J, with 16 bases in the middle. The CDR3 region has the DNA TGTGCCAGCAGTCCTATCTTCAGGGTGAACGAGCAGTACTTC. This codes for CASSPIFRVNEQYF.

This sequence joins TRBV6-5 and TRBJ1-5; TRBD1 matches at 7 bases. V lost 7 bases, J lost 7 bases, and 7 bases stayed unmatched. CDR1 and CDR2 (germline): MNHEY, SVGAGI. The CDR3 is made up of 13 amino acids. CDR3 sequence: CASMGGGGQPQHF. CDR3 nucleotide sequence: TGTGCCAGCATGGGAGGGGGCGGGCAGCCCCAGCATTTT.

The CDR3 here is CASSPHRLDQPQHF. CDR3 nucleotide sequence: TGTGCCAGCAGTCCGCACAGGCTAGATCAGCCCCAGCATTTT. The rearrangement joins TRBV27 to TRBJ1-5, with a possible D match to TRBD1 (5 bases). Trimming stripped 5 bases from V and 5 bases from J, with 13 bases between. This CDR3 is built from 14 residues. The germline V gene has CDR1 MNHEY and CDR2 SMNVEV (reference sequence).

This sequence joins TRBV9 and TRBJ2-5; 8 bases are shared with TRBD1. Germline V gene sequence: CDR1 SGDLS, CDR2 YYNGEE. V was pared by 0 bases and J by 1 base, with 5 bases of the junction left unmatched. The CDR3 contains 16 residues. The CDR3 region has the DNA TGTGCCAGCAGCGTAGGTGCAGGGGGCGGCCAAGAGACCCAGTACTTC. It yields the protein CASSVGAGGGQETQYF.